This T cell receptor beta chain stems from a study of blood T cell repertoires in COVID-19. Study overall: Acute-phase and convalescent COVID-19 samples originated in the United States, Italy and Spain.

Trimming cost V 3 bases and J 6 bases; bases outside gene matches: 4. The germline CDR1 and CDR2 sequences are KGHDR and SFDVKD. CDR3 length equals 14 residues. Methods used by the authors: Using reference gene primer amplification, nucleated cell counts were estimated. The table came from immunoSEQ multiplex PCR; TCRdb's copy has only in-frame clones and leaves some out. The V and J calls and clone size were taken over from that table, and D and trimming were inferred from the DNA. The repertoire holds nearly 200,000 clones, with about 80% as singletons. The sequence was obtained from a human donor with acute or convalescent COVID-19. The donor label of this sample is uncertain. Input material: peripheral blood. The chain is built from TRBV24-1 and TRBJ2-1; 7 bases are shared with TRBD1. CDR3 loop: CATSDPGQSNEQFF. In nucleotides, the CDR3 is TGTGCCACCAGTGATCCGGGACAGTCCAATGAGCAGTTCTTC.